This is a list of T cell receptor beta chains from one sample in a study of blood T cell repertoires in COVID-19. Sequencing used immunoSEQ multiplex PCR; TCRdb keeps in-frame clones, though not all of them. The data contain 310,000 or so clones, 87% of them seen just once; the ten biggest clones take up 9.5% to 10%. Sequenced sample: peripheral blood. These TCRs come from a man aged 25-45 years with COVID-19, enrolled during active disease. Each CDR3 is given with its conserved first and last residue. Not all rows give a size; the values are once, few, many and, for expanded clones, a class.

CATNLNQETQYF | TRBV28 | - | TRBJ2-5
CASSKDTLNTEAFF | TRBV5-1 | - | TRBJ1-1
CASSLPGGYGANVLTF | TRBV28 | once | TRBJ2-6
CASSLQGAGTEAFF | TRBV27 | - | TRBJ1-1
CASHRVHSPLHF | TRBV28 | - | TRBJ1-6
CASSSADTPYEQYF | TRBV27 | - | TRBJ2-7
CASSSQGSLNTGELFF | TRBV7-3 | - | TRBJ2-2
CASSLDKEGYPEETQYF | TRBV28 | - | TRBJ2-5
CASSIRDRGEQYF | TRBV19 | - | TRBJ2-7
CATSPYDRGNYGYTF | TRBV15 | - | TRBJ1-2
CAWSVGTEAFF | TRBV30 | - | TRBJ1-1
CASSLPSGAYNEQFF | TRBV6-2/TRBV6-3 | once | TRBJ2-1
CASSYSYRVETQYF | TRBV6-2/TRBV6-3 | - | TRBJ2-5
CAWRALLGQVGGDTDTQYF | TRBV30 | - | TRBJ2-3
CASSVIRANGYTF | TRBV2 | once | TRBJ1-2
CASSWTSGGYNEQFF | TRBV5-1 | - | TRBJ2-1
CASSYGAVNTEAFF | TRBV6-2/TRBV6-3 | - | TRBJ1-1
CASSESRGLYTEAFF | TRBV25-1 | - | TRBJ1-1
CASSPGTGNTGELFF | TRBV11-1 | - | TRBJ2-2
CSASIHPGQLSYEQYF | TRBV20-1 | - | TRBJ2-7
CASSGLAGDADTQYF | TRBV5-1 | - | TRBJ2-3
CASSTSGTYEQYF | TRBV19 | - | TRBJ2-7
CASSDRPSFYEQYF | TRBV18 | once | TRBJ2-7
CAISDSKEGGLRAEAFF | TRBV10-3 | once | TRBJ1-1
CASSQEGTAMGADTQYF | TRBV4-2 | - | TRBJ2-3
CASSIGGTVTYEQYF | TRBV19 | - | TRBJ2-7
CASSPDSDYGYTF | TRBV18 | - | TRBJ1-2
CASSWTGRNEKLFF | TRBV6-5 | - | TRBJ1-4
CASSQHRDREQFF | TRBV3-1/TRBV3-2 | - | TRBJ2-1
CASSLGLHTGELFF | TRBV7-2 | - | TRBJ2-2
CASTPAWTGGETQYF | TRBV2 | once | TRBJ2-5
CATSRGGTPTDTQYF | TRBV15 | - | TRBJ2-3
CASSEIMNTEAFF | TRBV25-1 | few | TRBJ1-1
CASSLVVNTEAFF | TRBV7-9 | few | TRBJ1-1
CASSLGRQGNIQYF | TRBV7-2 | few | TRBJ2-4
CASLQGADEQYF | TRBV6-6 | - | TRBJ2-7
CASSQDLAGEGTGELFF | TRBV4-2 | - | TRBJ2-2
CASSRVPGTSTDTQYF | TRBV18 | - | TRBJ2-3
CASSYEDRGAFF | TRBV6-6 | - | TRBJ1-1
CASSLWGPTGANVLTF | TRBV11-2 | - | TRBJ2-6
CASSSPSRLGPSGETQYF | TRBV7-3 | - | TRBJ2-5
CASESLAGGFEQYF | TRBV2 | - | TRBJ2-7
CASSPQVISTEAFF | TRBV7-9 | few | TRBJ1-1
CASSYSYGLGSGGYTF | TRBV6-5 | - | TRBJ1-2
CASSAAGTVNEKLFF | TRBV7-9 | - | TRBJ1-4
CASSTTGTSGSMAYNEQFF | TRBV18 | - | TRBJ2-1
CASSLRQNTEAFF | TRBV12-3/TRBV12-4 | - | TRBJ1-1
CASSVGDTRTYNEQFF | TRBV9 | - | TRBJ2-1
CAPEGRGNYGYTF | TRBV23-1 | few | TRBJ1-2
CASSLEVRETQYF | TRBV7-2 | - | TRBJ2-5
CASSTGTSGRTDTQYF | TRBV6-2/TRBV6-3 | - | TRBJ2-3
CASSVDWAGYNEQFF | TRBV7-6 | few | TRBJ2-1
CASSPGTGGFAPNYGYTF | TRBV9 | - | TRBJ1-2
CASSQRRPGTEAFF | TRBV5-5 | - | TRBJ1-1
CASMYPYTGELFF | TRBV19 | - | TRBJ2-2